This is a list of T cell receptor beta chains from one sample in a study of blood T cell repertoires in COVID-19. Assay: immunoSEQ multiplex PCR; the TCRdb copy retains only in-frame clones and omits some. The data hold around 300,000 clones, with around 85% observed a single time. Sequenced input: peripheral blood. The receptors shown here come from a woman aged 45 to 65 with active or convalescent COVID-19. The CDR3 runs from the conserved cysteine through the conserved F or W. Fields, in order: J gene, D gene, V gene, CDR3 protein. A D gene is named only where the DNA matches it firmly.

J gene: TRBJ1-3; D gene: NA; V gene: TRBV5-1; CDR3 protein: CASQQDLYSGNTIYF
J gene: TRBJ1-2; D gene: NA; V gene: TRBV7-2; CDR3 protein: CASSLGGGTPGGSGGYTF
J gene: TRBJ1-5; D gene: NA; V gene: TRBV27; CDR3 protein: CASSSHRVPNQPQHF
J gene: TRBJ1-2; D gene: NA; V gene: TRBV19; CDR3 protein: CASSPGLNYGYTF
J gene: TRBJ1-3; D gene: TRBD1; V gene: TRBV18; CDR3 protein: CASPETGERISGNTIYF
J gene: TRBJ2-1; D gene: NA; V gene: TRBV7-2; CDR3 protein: CASSLGPTYNEQFF
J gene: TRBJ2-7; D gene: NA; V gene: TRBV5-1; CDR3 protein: CASSLDSPKGGYEQYF
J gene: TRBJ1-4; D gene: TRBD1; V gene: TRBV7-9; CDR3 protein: CASSSRDRGYATNEKLFF
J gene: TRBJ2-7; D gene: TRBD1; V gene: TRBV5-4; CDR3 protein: CASSSGQGPYEQYF
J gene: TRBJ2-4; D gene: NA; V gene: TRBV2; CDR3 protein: CASGGDRTIQYF
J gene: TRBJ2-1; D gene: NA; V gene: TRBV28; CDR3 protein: CASSFFGSEQFF
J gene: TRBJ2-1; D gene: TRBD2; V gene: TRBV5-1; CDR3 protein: CASTGLAGNYNEQFF
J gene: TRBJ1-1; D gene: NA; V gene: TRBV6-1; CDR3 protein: CASSEALFQGTEAFF
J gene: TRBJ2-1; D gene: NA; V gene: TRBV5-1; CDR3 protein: CASSLDRNNEQFF
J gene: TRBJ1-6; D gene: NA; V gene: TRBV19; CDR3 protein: CASSWAVTSPLHF
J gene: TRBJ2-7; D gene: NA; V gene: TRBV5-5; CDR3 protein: CASSLDTGTTYEQYF
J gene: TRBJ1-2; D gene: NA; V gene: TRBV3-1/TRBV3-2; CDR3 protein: CASSLQINYGYTF
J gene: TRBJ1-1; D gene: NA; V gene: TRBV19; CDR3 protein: CASSIEVGTVNTEAFF
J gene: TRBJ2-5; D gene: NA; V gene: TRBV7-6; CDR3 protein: CASSSYRETQYF
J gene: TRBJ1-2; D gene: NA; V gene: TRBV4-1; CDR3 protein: CASSRRGYGYTF